Included here is one T cell receptor (beta chain) sequence, with context. The source of the sample is a study of shared clonotypes between healthy human individuals. About the research overall: The people who gave samples were a couple of women and a few men aged 18 to 49.

V lost 3 bases and J lost 1, with 10 bases in between. CDR3 length: 15 amino acids. Germline V gene lookup returns CDR1 MDHEN and CDR2 SYDVKM. Partitioning of CD4+ cells yielded a CD45RA+ naive subset and a CD45RA-negative memory subset. Only in-frame clones appear in the TCRdb table, and some are missing; sequencing was by immunoSEQ multiplex PCR. The sample shows about 2.3 million clones, 80% to 95% of them seen only once. V is TRBV28 and J is TRBJ1-3; D is perhaps TRBD1 (5 bases). This clonotype originated in a man aged 18 to 29 in good health. Some clones in this sample may be carry-over from other donors' samples. Sequencing was carried out using naive CD4+ T cells from PBMCs. The subset here: CD45RA+ positively selected. DNA of the CDR3: TGTGCCAGCAGTTTCCCCGGGACGTCTGGAAACACCATATATTTT. Its translation: CASSFPGTSGNTIYF.